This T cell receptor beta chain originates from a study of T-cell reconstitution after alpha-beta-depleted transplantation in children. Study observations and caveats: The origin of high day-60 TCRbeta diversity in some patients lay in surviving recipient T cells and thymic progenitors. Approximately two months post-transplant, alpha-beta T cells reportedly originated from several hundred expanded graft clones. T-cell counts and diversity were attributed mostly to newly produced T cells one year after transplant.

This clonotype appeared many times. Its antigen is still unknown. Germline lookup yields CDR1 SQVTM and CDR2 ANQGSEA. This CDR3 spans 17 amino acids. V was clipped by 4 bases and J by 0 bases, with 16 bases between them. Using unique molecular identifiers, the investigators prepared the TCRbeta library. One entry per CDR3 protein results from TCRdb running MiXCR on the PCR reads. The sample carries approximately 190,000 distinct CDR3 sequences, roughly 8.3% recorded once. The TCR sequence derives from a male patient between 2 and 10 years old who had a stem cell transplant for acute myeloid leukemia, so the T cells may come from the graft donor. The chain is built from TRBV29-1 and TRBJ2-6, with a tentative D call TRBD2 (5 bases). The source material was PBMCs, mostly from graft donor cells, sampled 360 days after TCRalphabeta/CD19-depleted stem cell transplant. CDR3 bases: TGCAGCGTTGGGAGGTACAGCGTAACCTCTGGGGCCAACGTCCTGACTTTC. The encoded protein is CSVGRYSVTSGANVLTF.